These T cell receptor beta chains were read from a single sample in a study of low-dose radiotherapy and immunotherapy resistance in tumors. MiXCR, applied by TCRdb to the reads, yields one record per CDR3 protein. This table has about 39,000 distinct CDR3 sequences, roughly 30% appearing once. The material sequenced was PBMCs, taken before treatment. These receptors all stem from a male donor with gallbladder cancer. Each CDR3 is given with its conserved first and last residue. The order of the fields is J gene, clone size, V gene, D gene, CDR3 protein, CDR3 DNA. The D gene is left open where the match is weak. Where a row states a size, it is once, few, many or the class of an expanded clone; other rows omit it.

TRBJ2-7 | many | TRBV10-3 | TRBD1 | CAISDIDRESLEQYF | TGTGCCATCAGTGACATAGACAGGGAGAGTCTCGAGCAGTACTTC
TRBJ1-1 | many | TRBV5-1 | TRBD1 | CASSSGGYTEAFF | TGCGCCAGCAGCTCAGGGGGTTACACTGAAGCTTTCTTT
TRBJ2-1 | many | TRBV9 | TRBD2 | CASSPQQFIGLAVNEQFF | TGTGCCAGCAGCCCCCAACAATTTATTGGACTAGCGGTAAATGAGCAGTTCTTC
TRBJ2-1 | . | TRBV5-1 | . | CASSLELSVYNEQFF | TGCGCCAGCAGCTTGGAATTATCCGTATACAATGAGCAGTTCTTC
TRBJ2-7 | many | TRBV18 | . | CASSRDYEQYF | TGTGCCAGCTCACGGGACTACGAGCAGTACTTC
TRBJ1-2 | few | TRBV19 | . | CASRGGQGLRYGYTF | TGTGCCAGTAGGGGTGGGCAGGGTCTTCGGTATGGCTACACCTTC
TRBJ2-7 | medium-sized | TRBV28 | . | CASISLGSYEQYF | TGTGCCAGCATATCTCTGGGAAGTTACGAGCAGTACTTC
TRBJ2-5 | many | TRBV11-2 | TRBD1 | CASSPRGQARETQYF | TGTGCCAGCAGCCCTCGAGGACAGGCCAGGGAGACCCAGTACTTC
TRBJ2-1 | . | TRBV30 | . | CAWSVTDNEQFF | TGTGCCTGGAGTGTTACAGACAATGAGCAGTTCTTC
TRBJ1-5 | . | TRBV20-1 | TRBD1 | CSASGARGRNQPQHF | TGCAGTGCTAGCGGTGCCAGGGGGCGGAATCAGCCCCAGCATTTT
TRBJ2-7 | many | TRBV6-2/TRBV6-3 | TRBD2 | CASSPLSVRLAGADEQYF | TGTGCCAGCAGCCCCCTTTCAGTTCGTCTAGCGGGGGCGGACGAGCAGTACTTC
TRBJ2-5 | many | TRBV3-1 | . | CASTSGAGNTRETQYF | TGTGCCAGCACCTCGGGGGCCGGGAACACCAGGGAGACCCAGTACTTC
TRBJ2-7 | many | TRBV10-1 | . | CASSEAAGQQDSYEQYF | TGCGCCAGCAGTGAGGCCGCGGGACAACAGGACTCCTACGAGCAGTACTTC
TRBJ1-1 | many | TRBV30 | . | CAWTLRAVGTEAFF | TGTGCCTGGACCCTGAGGGCGGTGGGAACTGAAGCTTTCTTT
TRBJ1-4 | many | TRBV28 | TRBD1 | CASYPRGYNEKLFF | TGTGCCAGTTACCCCAGGGGGTATAATGAAAAACTGTTTTTT
TRBJ2-5 | once | TRBV12-3/TRBV12-4 | . | CASSLTRETQYF | TGTGCCAGCAGTTTGACCCGGGAGACCCAGTACTTC
TRBJ2-1 | . | TRBV20-1 | . | CSANRGGSYNEQFF | TGCAGTGCAAATAGGGGCGGCTCCTACAATGAGCAGTTCTTC
TRBJ1-5 | . | TRBV10-3 | . | CAISVTPGGNQPQHF | TGTGCCATCAGTGTGACCCCGGGGGGCAATCAGCCCCAGCATTTT
TRBJ2-5 | many | TRBV7-3 | TRBD2 | CASSGGLAGAGETQYF | TGTGCCAGCAGCGGGGGACTAGCGGGAGCTGGGGAGACCCAGTACTTC
TRBJ2-5 | many | TRBV20-1 | TRBD1 | CSARGPGTGGSRETQYF | TGCAGTGCTAGAGGCCCCGGGACAGGGGGCTCTCGGGAGACCCAGTACTTC
TRBJ2-5 | medium-sized | TRBV28 | . | CASSLPRETQYF | TGTGCCAGCAGTTTACCCAGAGAGACCCAGTACTTC
TRBJ2-2 | many | TRBV24-1 | TRBD1 | CATSDVGTGNTGELFF | TGTGCCACCAGTGATGTGGGGACAGGGAACACCGGGGAGCTGTTTTTT
TRBJ2-7 | medium-sized | TRBV29-1 | . | CSVGTGYGEQYF | TGCAGCGTTGGCACGGGATATGGCGAGCAGTACTTC
TRBJ2-1 | once | TRBV19 | TRBD2 | CASSKTSGNNEQFF | TGTGCCAGTAGTAAGACTAGCGGAAACAATGAGCAGTTCTTC
TRBJ1-1 | medium-sized | TRBV28 | . | CASSHGAGVADTEAFF | TGTGCCAGCAGCCACGGGGCAGGGGTAGCGGACACTGAAGCTTTCTTT
TRBJ2-1 | many | TRBV5-1 | . | CASSLVGEPYNEQFF | TGCGCCAGCAGCTTGGTAGGCGAGCCCTACAATGAGCAGTTCTTC
TRBJ2-1 | few | TRBV10-3 | . | CAISTDEDVQFF | TGTGCCATCAGTACAGACGAGGACGTGCAGTTCTTC
TRBJ1-4 | . | TRBV7-2 | . | CASSSQGRKGATNEKLFF | TGTGCCAGCAGCTCCCAGGGCCGAAAGGGAGCTACTAATGAAAAACTGTTTTTT
TRBJ2-3 | many | TRBV4-1 | . | CASSHPMTTDTQYF | TGCGCCAGCAGCCACCCCATGACCACAGATACGCAGTATTTT
TRBJ1-2 | . | TRBV28 | TRBD1 | CASSHGTGGRNGYTF | TGTGCCAGCAGTCACGGGACAGGGGGAAGGAACGGCTACACCTTC
TRBJ1-4 | . | TRBV3-1 | TRBD1 | CASSQQGETATNEKVFF | TGTGCCAGCAGCCAACAGGGGGAGACGGCAACTAATGAAAAAGTGTTTTTT
TRBJ2-7 | few | TRBV5-5 | . | CASSSVKGRSEQYF | TGTGCCAGCAGCTCGGTAAAGGGCAGAAGCGAGCAGTACTTC
TRBJ2-5 | . | TRBV6-2/TRBV6-3 | TRBD1 | CASSEQTGPETQYF | TGTGCCAGCAGTGAACAGACAGGGCCCGAGACCCAGTACTTC
TRBJ2-7 | many | TRBV18 | . | CASSPPSSPYEQYF | TGTGCCAGCTCACCACCGTCCAGCCCCTACGAGCAGTACTTC
TRBJ2-5 | . | TRBV19 | . | CASRQSGETQYF | TGTGCCAGCCGACAGAGCGGAGAGACCCAGTACTTC
TRBJ2-7 | many | TRBV11-3 | TRBD2 | CASSRRLAGYEQYF | TGTGCCAGCAGCCGAAGACTAGCCGGGTACGAGCAGTACTTC
TRBJ2-3 | . | TRBV9 | . | CASSVGSYTQYF | TGTGCCAGCAGCGTAGGGAGTTATACGCAGTATTTT
TRBJ2-3 | many | TRBV6-2/TRBV6-3 | TRBD2 | CASSDLASGGPWDTQYF | TGTGCCAGCAGTGATTTGGCTAGCGGGGGCCCTTGGGATACGCAGTATTTT
TRBJ2-1 | many | TRBV28 | TRBD2 | CASSLGLAEGHNEQFF | TGTGCCAGCAGTTTGGGACTAGCGGAGGGTCACAATGAGCAGTTCTTC
TRBJ1-6 | . | TRBV5-5 | TRBD1 | CASSWGQTNSPLHF | TGTGCCAGCAGCTGGGGACAGACTAATTCACCCCTCCACTTT
TRBJ2-7 | many | TRBV18 | . | CASSPEVGSMAEQYF | TGTGCCAGCTCACCAGAGGTTGGGTCAATGGCCGAGCAGTACTTC
TRBJ2-6 | many | TRBV27 | . | CASTQRAGANVLTF | TGTGCCAGCACCCAGCGGGCTGGGGCCAACGTCCTGACTTTC
TRBJ1-6 | many | TRBV6-6 | . | CASSYRTWGGNSPLHF | TGTGCCAGCAGTTATCGGACTTGGGGGGGGAATTCACCCCTCCACTTT
TRBJ2-1 | many | TRBV2 | . | CASRTWTGKQFF | TGTGCCAGCAGAACCTGGACGGGAAAGCAGTTCTTC
TRBJ2-1 | . | TRBV20-1 | TRBD2 | CSADGTSGGLPYNEQFF | TGCAGTGCCGACGGGACTAGCGGGGGACTACCATACAATGAGCAGTTCTTC
TRBJ2-1 | many | TRBV27 | . | CGAGTHISDEQFF | TGTGGGGCCGGGACTCACATTTCGGATGAGCAGTTCTTC
TRBJ2-7 | medium-sized | TRBV28 | . | CASTGDGRTSFEQYF | TGTGCCAGCACGGGTGATGGACGAACATCCTTCGAGCAGTACTTC
TRBJ2-2 | many | TRBV11-1 | . | CASSLTGGELFF | TGTGCCAGCAGCTTAACCGGCGGGGAGCTGTTTTTT
TRBJ2-7 | few | TRBV7-2 | . | CASSLGVPYEQYF | TGTGCCAGCAGCTTAGGGGTCCCCTACGAGCAGTACTTC
TRBJ2-7 | once | TRBV28 | . | CASRRGGGNYEQYF | TGTGCCAGCAGGAGGGGGGGAGGGAACTACGAGCAGTACTTC
TRBJ2-3 | many | TRBV20-1 | . | CSAQGGGHTDTQYF | TGCAGTGCTCAAGGCGGCGGGCACACAGATACGCAGTATTTT
TRBJ1-3 | . | TRBV7-2 | . | CASSLGISGNTIYF | TGTGCCAGCAGCTTAGGCATCTCTGGAAACACCATATATTTT
TRBJ1-4 | . | TRBV10-3 | . | CAISEFGSPNEKLFF | TGTGCCATCAGTGAGTTCGGCAGCCCTAATGAAAAACTGTTTTTT
TRBJ1-4 | many | TRBV7-9 | TRBD1 | CASSTRSAGGEKLFF | TGTGCCAGCAGCACCCGGTCGGCAGGGGGTGAAAAACTGTTTTTT
TRBJ2-5 | medium-sized | TRBV4-2 | . | CASSQDKEGQETQYF | TGTGCCAGCAGCCAAGATAAGGAGGGTCAAGAGACCCAGTACTTC
TRBJ2-6 | few | TRBV12-3/TRBV12-4 | . | CASSLAVTGANVLTF | TGTGCCAGCAGTTTGGCAGTAACTGGGGCCAACGTCCTGACTTTC
TRBJ2-2 | many | TRBV2 | TRBD2 | CASQGSTSGSGRTGELFF | TGTGCCTCTCAGGGTTCTACTAGCGGGTCCGGGCGCACCGGGGAGCTGTTTTTT
TRBJ2-5 | many | TRBV27 | . | CASSPDYTGTQYF | TGTGCCAGCAGTCCCGACTACACAGGGACCCAGTACTTC
TRBJ1-1 | many | TRBV4-2 | . | CASSQEASLNTEAFF | TGTGCCAGCAGCCAAGAGGCCAGCCTGAACACTGAAGCTTTCTTT